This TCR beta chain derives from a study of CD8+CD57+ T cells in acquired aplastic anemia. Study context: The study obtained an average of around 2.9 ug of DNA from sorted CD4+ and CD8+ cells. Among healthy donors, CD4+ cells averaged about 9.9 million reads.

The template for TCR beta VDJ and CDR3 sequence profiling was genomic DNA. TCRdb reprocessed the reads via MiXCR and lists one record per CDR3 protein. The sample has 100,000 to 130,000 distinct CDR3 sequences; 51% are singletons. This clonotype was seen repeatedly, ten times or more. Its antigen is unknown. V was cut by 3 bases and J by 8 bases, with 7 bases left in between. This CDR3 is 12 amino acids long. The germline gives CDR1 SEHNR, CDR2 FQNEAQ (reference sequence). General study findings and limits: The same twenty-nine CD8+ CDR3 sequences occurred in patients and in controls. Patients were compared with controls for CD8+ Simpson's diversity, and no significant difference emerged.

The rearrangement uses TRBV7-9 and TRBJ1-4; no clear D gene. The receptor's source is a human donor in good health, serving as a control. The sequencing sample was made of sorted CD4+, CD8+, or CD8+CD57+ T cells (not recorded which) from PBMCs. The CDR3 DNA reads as TGTGCCAGCAGCTTTGACCAGGAAAAACTGTTTTTT. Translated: CASSFDQEKLFF.